This T cell receptor (beta chain) was profiled in a study of OX40 agonist ivuxolimab in advanced cancers. The protocol was immunoSEQ multiplex PCR, while the TCRdb copy is restricted to in-frame clones and leaves out a portion. The sample includes more than 60,000 clones, about 93% of them seen just once. Trimming left V 1 base short and J 5 bases short, with 3 bases between. Germline V CDR1 and CDR2: SGHVS, FQNEAQ. The CDR3 has 12 residues. The receptor was isolated from an adult with an advanced solid tumor such as melanoma, head and neck, liver or kidney cancer. The sequenced sample was CD4+ or CD8+ T cells sorted from blood, obtained in a trial of the OX40 agonist ivuxolimab. The genes are TRBV7-8 and TRBJ1-5; D uncertain. The CDR3 sequence: CASSLVDQPQHF. The DNA for the CDR3 is TGTGCCAGCAGCTTAGTGGATCAGCCCCAGCATTTT.